What follows are 19 T cell receptor beta chains derived from one specimen sequenced in a study of T cell responses to AZD1222 COVID-19 vaccine. Clones were read by immunoSEQ multiplex PCR, and TCRdb kept only the in-frame ones, dropping some. The sample holds around 120,000 clones, around 83% seen once. Sequenced here: peripheral blood, sampled 28 days after the second AZD1222 dose. The source of these receptors is an adult who received the AZD1222 COVID-19 vaccine.

The chain is built from TRBV7-2 and TRBJ2-3; TRBD1 is a possible D gene (6 bases). Germline V gene lookup returns CDR1 SGHTA and CDR2 FQGNSA. The CDR3 is 15 amino acids. V was cut by 5 bases and J by 2 bases, with 14 bases left in between. The CDR3 reads CASSRRWTATDTQYF. The CDR3 DNA reads TGTGCCAGCAGCAGACGGTGGACAGCCACAGATACGCAGTATTTT.

This clone was seen only once. The chain joins TRBV7-9 to TRBJ1-1, with D perhaps TRBD1 (5 bases). Trimming pared 0 bases from V and 7 bases from J, leaving 12 bases between. Per germline, CDR1 SEHNR and CDR2 FQNEAQ (reference sequence). The CDR3 is 14 amino acids. The CDR3 protein is CASSLARDGREAFF. The DNA of the CDR3 is TGTGCCAGCAGCTTAGCCCGGGACGGGCGTGAAGCTTTCTTT.

The rearrangement joins TRBV5-1 to TRBJ2-2, with D unresolved. Trimming took 2 bases from V and 1 from J, leaving 3 bases between them. The CDR3 is 13 amino acids. CDR1 SGHRS and CDR2 YFSETQ come from the germline V gene. The DNA for the CDR3 is TGCGCCAGCAGCTTTCAGAACACCGGGGAGCTGTTTTTT. This codes for CASSFQNTGELFF.

This chain uses TRBV3-1 (or the pseudogene TRBV3-2) with TRBJ1-4, with a possible D match to TRBD1 (6 bases). CDR3 length equals 16 residues. Looked up from germline, CDR1 is LGHDT and CDR2 is YNNKEL (reference sequence). V was shortened by 4 bases and J by 5 bases, with 17 bases between the two germline ends. The CDR3, as DNA: TGTGCCAGCAGCCTACGGGGGGGGGCCTCGAATGAAAAACTGTTTTTT. It is translated as CASSLRGGASNEKLFF.

This chain connects TRBV7-2 to TRBJ1-4; 9 bases are a match to TRBD1. Germline V gives CDR1 SGHTA, CDR2 FQGNSA. J gave up 8 bases and V 5 bases, and 6 bases lay outside the gene matches. The CDR3 is 14 residues long. This CDR3 reads CASSETGGEEKLFF. CDR3 DNA sequence: TGTGCCAGCAGCGAAACAGGGGGCGAGGAAAAACTGTTTTTT.

The gene calls are TRBV28 and TRBJ1-5, with D tentatively TRBD1 (5 bases). Between the trimmed V and J ends, which lost 3 bases and 7 bases, there was a span of 16 bases. Looked up from germline, CDR1 is MDHEN and CDR2 is SYDVKM. The CDR3 has 15 residues. In nucleotides, the CDR3 is TGTGCCAGCAGTTTCGGTGGCACAAGGGGCCAGCCCCAGCATTTT. It translates to CASSFGGTRGQPQHF.

This clone showed up just once. The chain links TRBV6-2 or TRBV6-3 to TRBJ2-1; D not resolved. The germline V gene encodes CDR1 MNHEY and CDR2 SVGEGT. V was shortened by 5 bases and J by 0 bases, with 11 bases between the two germline ends. CDR3 length: 15 amino acids. CDR3 region: CASSNGQSSYNEQFF. CDR3 DNA: TGTGCCAGCAGTAACGGCCAAAGCTCCTACAATGAGCAGTTCTTC.

This clone was observed a single time. The genes are TRBV7-9 and TRBJ1-2; 9 bases align to TRBD1. This CDR3 region has 17 residues. V lost 5 bases, J lost 0 bases, and 10 bases stayed unmatched. Germline CDR1 and CDR2: SEHNR and FQNEAQ (reference sequence). The CDR3 loop reads CASSRGGQGTSNYGYTF. The CDR3 DNA reads TGTGCCAGCAGCCGAGGGGGACAGGGCACATCTAACTATGGCTACACCTTC.

The chain links TRBV5-1 to TRBJ2-5; D remains ambiguous. Germline V CDR1 and CDR2: SGHRS, YFSETQ. V shed 0 bases and J shed 9 bases, with 6 bases lying between them. This CDR3 has 11 amino acids. The CDR3 reads CASSLVGPQYF. The CDR3 DNA follows: TGCGCCAGCAGCTTGGTAGGTCCCCAGTACTTC.

The chain couples TRBV7-9 to TRBJ2-5; 9 bases are a match to TRBD1. The CDR3 loop spans 15 amino acids. V lost 5 bases to trimming and J lost 1 base; unmatched junction nucleotides: 5. The V gene's germline CDR1 is SEHNR and CDR2 FQNEAQ (reference sequence). The CDR3 coding sequence is TGTGCCAGCAGCGAACAGACAGGGGGCCAAGAGACCCAGTACTTC. Amino acids: CASSEQTGGQETQYF.

The rearrangement uses TRBV6-2 or TRBV6-3 and TRBJ2-3, with 7 bases matching TRBD2. The junction had 3 bases not matched to a gene; V was cut back by 2 bases and J by 4 bases. The germline CDR1 and CDR2 sequences are MNHEY and SVGEGT. The CDR3 length is 14 residues. The CDR3 region has the DNA TGTGCCAGCAGTTACGGGGAGGGGCCAGATACGCAGTATTTT. Translated: CASSYGEGPDTQYF.

V and J are TRBV28 and TRBJ1-3; D gene uncertain. CDR1 and CDR2 (germline): MDHEN, SYDVKM. The V and J ends lost 4 bases and 4 bases respectively, with 14 bases between them. The CDR3 spans 15 residues. The CDR3 nucleotides are TGTGCCAGCAGTTCCCCGGGAGGGCACGGAAACACCATATATTTT. Translation: CASSSPGGHGNTIYF.

This clone was picked up one time. The chain has TRBV6-2 or TRBV6-3 and TRBJ1-6; D gene uncertain. The CDR3 extends over 15 amino acids. Germline assignment: CDR1 MNHEY and CDR2 SVGEGT. Trimming cost V 0 bases and J 7 bases, with 10 bases left between them. The CDR3 DNA follows: TGTGCCAGCAGTTACTCCGGACTCCTAAATTCACCCCTCCACTTT. Protein sequence: CASSYSGLLNSPLHF.

The genes are TRBV18 and TRBJ1-2; D not certain. Germline-derived CDR1 and CDR2 are KGHSH and LQKENI. Trimming took 6 bases from V and 4 from J, leaving 12 bases between them. The CDR3 loop spans 13 amino acids. The CDR3 sequence: CASSPRGSYGYTF. The CDR3 nucleotides read TGTGCCAGCTCCCCTCGGGGTTCCTATGGCTACACCTTC. The variable domain in full, completed from reference TRBV18 and TRBJ1-2, reads NAGVMQNPRHLVRRRGQEARLRCSPMKGHSHVYWYRQLPEEGLKFMVYLQKENIIDESGMPKERFSAEFPKEGPSILRIQQVVRGDSAAYFCASSPRGSYGYTFGSGTRLTVV.

The chain joins TRBV10-3 to TRBJ1-2; weak D call: TRBD1 (6 bases). V lost 0 bases and J 4 bases, leaving 12 bases between the germline ends. Germline CDR1 reads ENHRY; CDR2 reads SYGVKD. The CDR3 has 15 amino acids. CDR3 amino acids: CAISESLTGPYGYTF. The DNA for the CDR3 is TGTGCCATCAGTGAGTCGCTTACAGGGCCCTATGGCTACACCTTC.

The genes are TRBV5-1 and TRBJ2-7, with TRBD2 matching over 11 bases. This CDR3 contains 15 residues. Losses at the gene ends were 0 bases for V and 2 bases for J; bases not matched to a gene: 1. Germline V lookup: CDR1 SGHRS, CDR2 YFSETQ. CDR3 sequence reads: CASSLASGGTYEQYF. The DNA of the CDR3 is TGCGCCAGCAGCTTGGCTAGCGGGGGGACCTACGAGCAGTACTTC.

The V and J genes are TRBV28 and TRBJ1-1; D gene unclear. This CDR3 region has 12 residues. The V gene's germline CDR1 is MDHEN and CDR2 SYDVKM. Trimming took 5 bases from V and 5 from J, leaving 9 bases between them. CDR3 protein: CASSRTQTEAFF. As DNA, the CDR3 is TGTGCCAGCAGTCGGACCCAAACTGAAGCTTTCTTT.

This chain joins TRBV5-1 and TRBJ1-2; perhaps TRBD1 as D (5 bases). V was cut by 7 bases and J by 3 bases, with 28 bases left in between. The CDR3 covers 18 residues. CDR1 is SGHRS, CDR2 YFSETQ, per germline. CDR3 protein: CASATPTRAGLLHYGYTF. Written as DNA, the CDR3 is TGCGCCAGCGCCACACCTACCAGGGCAGGGCTTCTCCACTATGGCTACACCTTC.

The chain is built from TRBV27 and TRBJ1-5; 7 bases fit TRBD1. J gave up 4 bases and V 7 bases, and 7 bases lay outside the gene matches. Germline V gives CDR1 MNHEY, CDR2 SMNVEV (reference sequence). CDR3 length: 14 amino acids. The DNA of the CDR3 is TGTGCCAGCAAACTAGCGACAGGGAATCAGCCCCAGCATTTT. Translation: CASKLATGNQPQHF.